This T cell receptor (beta chain) was identified during a study of Tregs in tolerant kidney transplant recipients. Study conclusions and caveats: This study did not directly address biological reproducibility. Findings come from small patient numbers and require larger validation.

Unstimulated regulatory T cells (CD4+CD25+CD127-), CD4+CD25- non-regulatory cells, CD4 and CD8 cells were FACS-sorted from thawed PBMCs. Details on this clone: Its antigen remains unidentified.

TCRdb keeps only in-frame clones here, not all; method: immunoSEQ multiplex PCR. The profile shows some 250,000 clones, about 80% of them singletons. The TCR was taken from a human donor in good health. The sequenced sample was CD4+ T cells from blood.

DNA for the CDR3: TGTGCCAGCAGCGCTAGCGGGGGGGTCTCCTACGAGCAGTACTTC. Encoded protein: CASSASGGVSYEQYF. The genes are TRBV14 and TRBJ2-7; TRBD2 agrees at 12 bases. This CDR3 contains 15 residues. Germline CDR1 and CDR2: SGHDN and FVKESK. V shed 5 bases and J 0 bases; nucleotides not matched to a gene: 2.